This T cell receptor (beta chain) derives from a study of T-cell reconstitution after alpha-beta-depleted transplantation in children. With regard to this clonotype: Its antigen is still unknown.

Preparation of the TCRbeta library was carried out with unique molecular identifiers. TCRdb re-analysed the PCR reads in MiXCR, keeping a single row per CDR3 protein. The table shows some 440,000 distinct CDR3 sequences, with around 15% occurring only once. Study-wide points: T-cell numbers and diversity, one year after transplant, stemmed largely from T cells that were newly produced. Several hundred expanded graft clones reportedly were the source of alpha-beta T cells about two months after transplant. The study traced high day-60 TCRbeta diversity in some patients to surviving recipient T cells and thymic progenitors.

The CDR3 has 16 amino acids. From germline, CDR1 is MDHEN and CDR2 SYDVKM. Trimming left V 4 bases short and J 2 bases short, with 12 bases between. This TCR was recovered from a boy in the first two years of life who had a stem cell transplant for Wiskott-Aldrich syndrome, so the T cells may come from the graft donor. This specimen was PBMCs, mostly from graft donor cells, taken 360 days after TCRalphabeta/CD19-depleted stem cell transplant. The chain couples TRBV28 to TRBJ2-6, with a weak D call TRBD2 (7 bases). CDR3 sequence reads: CASSSWGGTGANVLTF. The CDR3 DNA follows: TGTGCCAGCAGTTCCTGGGGGGGCACTGGGGCCAACGTCCTGACTTTC.